This record covers a single T cell receptor beta chain. This entry belongs to a study of cytomegalovirus exposure and HLA in healthy donors. Overall study: The platform used for the 120 or so validation repertoires matched that of the 650 to 750 first-cohort repertoires, a later analysis reported.

The CDR3 is 13 amino acids. CDR1 is SNHLY, CDR2 FYNNEI, per germline. V lost 7 bases, J lost 5 bases, and 14 bases lay in between. Produced via immunoSEQ multiplex PCR; TCRdb's table is partial and in-frame only. The table shows about 190,000 clones, with roughly 83% occurring only once. The sample consisted of PBMCs. The origin of this receptor is a woman younger than 35 in good health and CMV-seronegative. The gene calls are TRBV2 and TRBJ1-1; unclear D gene. The CDR3 DNA reads as TGTGCCAGCAAAAGTCCTGCGTTGACTGAAGCTTTCTTT. This codes for CASKSPALTEAFF.